The T cell receptor (beta chain) under discussion was sequenced for a study of blood T cells in healthy people across ages. Study results and limitations: A roughly linear age-dependent decrease characterized TCR beta diversity per million T cells. Long-lived donors carried more naive CD4+ cells and greater diversity than aged donors. Unsorted PBMC input precluded a conclusive naive versus antigen-experienced comparison.

A second PCR of 7 to 11 cycles used a sample-barcoded 5' primer and a J-beta primer mix. TCRdb called the 5' RACE reads again in MiXCR, with one record for every CDR3 protein. The table records approximately 940,000 distinct CDR3 sequences, about 48% of them present only once. Every donor contributed 8 to 10 milliliters of peripheral blood by blood draw. V was trimmed by 1 base and J by 4 bases, leaving 13 bases between them. This CDR3 has 15 amino acids. CDR1 is SGHRS and CDR2 is YFSETQ in the germline V gene. A note on this clonotype: Antigen unknown.

V gene TRBV5-1 combines with J gene TRBJ2-3; the D gene is possibly TRBD2 (6 bases). Source material: blood. The origin of this receptor is a man aged 25-40 years in good health. DNA of the CDR3: TGCGCCAGCAGCTTGTCGCTAGCGAGGCCAGATACGCAGTATTTT. Protein sequence: CASSLSLARPDTQYF.